One TCR beta chain is described in this entry. Its specificity is not known. This sample also contains other DNA sequences that code for the same CDR3. These data originate in a study of cytomegalovirus exposure and HLA in healthy donors. Some clones are missing from TCRdb's copy, which holds only in-frame ones; the method was immunoSEQ multiplex PCR. The table includes 150,000 to 200,000 clones, approximately 88% detected once. Study-level results: Among TCR beta chains, those listed as cytomegalovirus-associated numbered more than 150.

V gave up 3 bases and J gave up 7 bases, with 7 bases separating them. Germline lookup yields CDR1 MDHEN and CDR2 SYDVKM. The CDR3 is 12 residues long. The sequence derives from a young man in good health and CMV-seropositive. The material sequenced was PBMCs. The chain couples TRBV28 to TRBJ2-4; TRBD1 might be the D (5 bases). Here the CDR3 DNA reads TGTGCCAGCAGTTTGCCAGGGAACATTCAGTACTTC. Protein product: CASSLPGNIQYF.